The 3 T cell receptor beta chains below were found in one sample sequenced in a study of CD8+ T cells in alopecia areata. Extracted RNA was reverse transcribed into cDNA, the sequencing template. Method: immunoSEQ multiplex PCR; TCRdb's copy keeps in-frame clones and lacks some. The data contain fewer than 90,000 clones, about 51% of them seen just once; the ten biggest clones take up approximately 5.7%. The sample was NKG2D-high CD8+ T cells sorted from blood. These receptors all come from a human donor with alopecia areata.

The genes are TRBV29-1 and TRBJ2-1; D unresolved. CDR3 length: 12 residues. V was cut by 3 bases and J by 9 bases, with 12 bases left in between. Germline CDR1 reads SQVTM; CDR2 reads ANQGSEA. The CDR3 protein is CSVETEWPEQFF. DNA of the CDR3: TGCAGCGTTGAGACCGAATGGCCTGAGCAGTTCTTC.

In this sample, this clone turned up once. The V call is TRBV7-9, the J call TRBJ2-7, with TRBD2 matching over 11 bases. V shed 5 bases, J shed 0 bases, and the junction held 6 bases outside the gene matches. In germline, CDR1 is SEHNR, CDR2 FQNEAQ (reference sequence). The CDR3 contains 16 residues. As DNA, the CDR3 is TGTGCCAGCAGCGACTCTAGCGGGGGGTACTCCTACGAGCAGTACTTC. Residues: CASSDSSGGYSYEQYF.

A few counts support this clone. The chain couples TRBV20-1 to TRBJ2-1, with D unresolved. The CDR3 is 10 amino acids. Germline V gives CDR1 DFQATT, CDR2 SNEGSKA (reference sequence). Trimming removed 6 bases from V and 3 bases from J, with 3 bases in between. The CDR3 loop reads CSAHYNEQFF. The CDR3 coding sequence is TGCAGTGCACACTACAATGAGCAGTTCTTC.